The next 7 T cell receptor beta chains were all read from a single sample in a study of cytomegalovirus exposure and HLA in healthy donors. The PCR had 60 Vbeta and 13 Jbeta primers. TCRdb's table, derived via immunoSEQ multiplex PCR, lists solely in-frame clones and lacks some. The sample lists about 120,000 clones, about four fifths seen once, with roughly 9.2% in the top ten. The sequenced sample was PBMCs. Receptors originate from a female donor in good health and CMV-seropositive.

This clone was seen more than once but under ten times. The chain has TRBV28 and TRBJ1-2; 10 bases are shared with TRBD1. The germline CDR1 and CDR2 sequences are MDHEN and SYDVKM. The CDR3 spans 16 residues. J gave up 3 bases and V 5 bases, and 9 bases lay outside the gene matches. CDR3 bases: TGTGCCAGCAGTGCCGACAGGGGGCGCGGGCACTATGGCTACACCTTC. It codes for CASSADRGRGHYGYTF.

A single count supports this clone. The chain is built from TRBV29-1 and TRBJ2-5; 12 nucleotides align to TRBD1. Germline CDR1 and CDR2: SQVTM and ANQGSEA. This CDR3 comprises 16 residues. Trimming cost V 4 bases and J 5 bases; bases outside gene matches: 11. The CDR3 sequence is CSVVRSRDRGLETQYF. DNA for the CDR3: TGCAGCGTTGTCCGTTCGAGGGACAGGGGGCTTGAGACCCAGTACTTC.

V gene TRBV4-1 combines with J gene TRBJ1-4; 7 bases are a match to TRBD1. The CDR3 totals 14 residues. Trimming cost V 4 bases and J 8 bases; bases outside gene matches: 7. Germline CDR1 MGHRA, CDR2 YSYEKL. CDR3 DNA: TGCGCCAGCAGCCGAGGGGGCTTCCAGGAAAAACTGTTTTTT. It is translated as CASSRGGFQEKLFF.

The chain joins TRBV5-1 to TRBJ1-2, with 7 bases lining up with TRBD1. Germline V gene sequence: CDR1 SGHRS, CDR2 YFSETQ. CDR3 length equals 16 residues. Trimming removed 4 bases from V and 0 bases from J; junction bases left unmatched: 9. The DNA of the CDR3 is TGCGCCAGCAGCCAGACCGGGACAGCTACTAACTATGGCTACACCTTC. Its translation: CASSQTGTATNYGYTF.

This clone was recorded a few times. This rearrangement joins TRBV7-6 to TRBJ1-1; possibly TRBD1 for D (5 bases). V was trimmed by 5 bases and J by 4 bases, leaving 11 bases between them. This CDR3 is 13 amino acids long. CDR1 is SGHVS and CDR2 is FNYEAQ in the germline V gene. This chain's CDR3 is CASSRRELTEAFF. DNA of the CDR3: TGTGCCAGCAGCCGCAGGGAACTCACTGAAGCTTTCTTT.

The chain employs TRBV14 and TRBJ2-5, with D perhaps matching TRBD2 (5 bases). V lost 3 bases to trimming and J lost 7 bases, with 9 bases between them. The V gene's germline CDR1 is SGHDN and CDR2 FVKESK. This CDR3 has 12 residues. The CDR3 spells CASSHGRGTQYF. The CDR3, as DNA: TGTGCCAGCAGCCACGGACGGGGGACCCAGTACTTC.

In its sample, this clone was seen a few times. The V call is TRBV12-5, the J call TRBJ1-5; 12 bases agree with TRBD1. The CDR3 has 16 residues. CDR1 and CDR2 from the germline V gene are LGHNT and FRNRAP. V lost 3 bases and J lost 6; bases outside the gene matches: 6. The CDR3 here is CASGFMGQGAVQPQHF. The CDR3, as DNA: TGTGCTAGTGGTTTTATGGGACAGGGGGCCGTTCAGCCCCAGCATTTT.